These T cell receptor beta chains were read from a single sample in a study of cytomegalovirus exposure and HLA in healthy donors. Clones were sequenced by immunoSEQ multiplex PCR, and TCRdb holds only the in-frame ones, with some missing. The sample has 190,000 or so clones, under 85% seen once. Sequencing input: PBMCs. The receptors originated from a man over 45 in good health and CMV-seronegative. The CDR3 runs from the conserved cysteine through the conserved F or W. The D gene is left open where the match is weak. Rows may omit the clone size; those that give it use once, few, many or a size class.

D gene	V gene	clone size	J gene	CDR3 DNA	CDR3 protein
TRBD2	TRBV7-2	-	TRBJ2-5	TGTGCCAGCAGCCTTCTCGGTTTACTAGCGGGGGGCAGGGGAGAGACCCAGTACTTC	CASSLLGLLAGGRGETQYF
TRBD2	TRBV7-9	-	TRBJ2-3	TGTGCCAGCAGCTCGGGACTAGCGGAGATAAGCACAGATACGCAGTATTTT	CASSSGLAEISTDTQYF
-	TRBV11-2	-	TRBJ2-1	TGTGCCAGCAGCGCACAGACAGCTTACAATGAGCAGTTCTTC	CASSAQTAYNEQFF
-	TRBV25-1	once	TRBJ2-1	TGTGCCAGCAGTGAACCCTCGGCAGGGCCTCAGTTCTTC	CASSEPSAGPQFF
-	TRBV15	-	TRBJ1-2	TGTGCCACCAGCAGAGAGATCTGGGGCGCAGGCTATGGCTACACCTTC	CATSREIWGAGYGYTF
TRBD1	TRBV5-4	-	TRBJ2-2	TGTGCCAGCAGCTGGAGCACTCGGGACAGGGGGTTCGGGGAGCTGTTTTTT	CASSWSTRDRGFGELFF
TRBD1	TRBV7-8	-	TRBJ1-5	TGTGCCAGCAGCTTAGGACAGGGGGCCAATCAGCCCCAGCATTTT	CASSLGQGANQPQHF
-	TRBV11-2	few	TRBJ1-2	TGTGCCAGCAGCTTAGTATCTAACTATGGCTACACCTTC	CASSLVSNYGYTF
-	TRBV28	-	TRBJ1-1	TGTGCCAGCAGTTTAAGGAGTGAAGCTTTCTTT	CASSLRSEAFF
-	TRBV27	-	TRBJ1-6	TGTGCCAGCAGTTACCAATCGGGTTCACCCCTCCACTTT	CASSYQSGSPLHF
-	TRBV29-1	-	TRBJ2-2	TGCAGCGCCGACTCGACAGACACCGGGGAGCTGTTTTTT	CSADSTDTGELFF
-	TRBV19	-	TRBJ1-2	TGTGCCAGCCATTCCGGTGGTTATGGCTACACCTTC	CASHSGGYGYTF
-	TRBV11-2	-	TRBJ2-3	TGTGCCAGCAGCCTAGGACCGACTAGTTGGGGAGATACGCAGTATTTT	CASSLGPTSWGDTQYF
-	TRBV5-1	once	TRBJ2-1	TGCGCCAGCAGCGCGGGACAGCCGCACGGTGAGCAGTTCTTC	CASSAGQPHGEQFF
TRBD1	TRBV28	-	TRBJ2-2	TGTGCCAGCAGCGAGGGGGCGCGCGGGGAGCTGTTTTTT	CASSEGARGELFF
-	TRBV15	-	TRBJ2-7	TGTGCCACCAGCGGAATTCGGGAGACCGAGCAGTACTTC	CATSGIRETEQYF
TRBD2	TRBV11-2	-	TRBJ2-7	TGTGCCAGCAGCAGCGGGACCAGAGCCTACGAGCAGTACTTC	CASSSGTRAYEQYF
TRBD2	TRBV7-6	-	TRBJ2-7	TGTGCCAGCAGCTTTCAGGCCGGGACTAGCGGGAGGAAGTACGGGCAGTACTTC	CASSFQAGTSGRKYGQYF
TRBD1	TRBV4-1	few	TRBJ1-4	TGCGCCAGCAGCCGACAGGGTGATTCCCCTAATGAAAAACTGTTTTTT	CASSRQGDSPNEKLFF
-	TRBV12-5	few	TRBJ1-4	TGTGCTAGTGGATTTTTAAGCCATGCTAATGAAAAACTGTTTTTT	CASGFLSHANEKLFF
TRBD1	TRBV15	-	TRBJ2-7	TGTGCCACCAGCAGTGGACAGGGACGATACGAGCAGTACTTC	CATSSGQGRYEQYF
TRBD1	TRBV6-5	-	TRBJ1-6	TGTGCCAGCCGTCGGGACAGGGCTACCAATTCACCCCTCCACTTT	CASRRDRATNSPLHF
-	TRBV21-1	-	TRBJ2-3	TGTGCCAGCAGCACCTGCGACAGGCCCACAGATACGCAGTATTTT	CASSTCDRPTDTQYF
TRBD1	TRBV4-2	-	TRBJ2-5	TGTGCCAGCAGCCAAGGGGGACAGGGGGAGACCCAGTACTTC	CASSQGGQGETQYF
-	TRBV28	few	TRBJ1-1	TGTGCCAGCAGCTCCGCAGGGAAGGCGAACACTGAAGCTTTCTTT	CASSSAGKANTEAFF
-	TRBV30	once	TRBJ2-2	TGTGCCTGGAGTGTAATGCAGAACGGGGAGCTGTTTTTT	CAWSVMQNGELFF
-	TRBV19	-	TRBJ2-2	TGTGCCAGTACCCGATCCCATAACTCGAACACCGGGGAGCTGTTTTTT	CASTRSHNSNTGELFF
-	TRBV9	-	TRBJ1-3	TGTGCCAGCAGTGTCCTATACTCTGGAAACACCATATATTTT	CASSVLYSGNTIYF
TRBD1	TRBV7-2	-	TRBJ1-5	TGTGCCAGCAGCCGGGGACAGTTGGAACAGCCCCAGCATTTT	CASSRGQLEQPQHF
-	TRBV5-1	-	TRBJ2-7	TGCGCCAGCAGCTTGGGAGTGTATTCCTACGTAGAGCAGTACTTC	CASSLGVYSYVEQYF
TRBD2	TRBV4-3	-	TRBJ2-3	TGCGCCAGCAGCCAAAACAGCCTAGCGGGCACAGATACGCAGTATTTT	CASSQNSLAGTDTQYF
-	TRBV27	few	TRBJ1-4	TGTGCCAGCAGTGTCCCCCGGGGGAAACTGTTTTTT	CASSVPRGKLFF